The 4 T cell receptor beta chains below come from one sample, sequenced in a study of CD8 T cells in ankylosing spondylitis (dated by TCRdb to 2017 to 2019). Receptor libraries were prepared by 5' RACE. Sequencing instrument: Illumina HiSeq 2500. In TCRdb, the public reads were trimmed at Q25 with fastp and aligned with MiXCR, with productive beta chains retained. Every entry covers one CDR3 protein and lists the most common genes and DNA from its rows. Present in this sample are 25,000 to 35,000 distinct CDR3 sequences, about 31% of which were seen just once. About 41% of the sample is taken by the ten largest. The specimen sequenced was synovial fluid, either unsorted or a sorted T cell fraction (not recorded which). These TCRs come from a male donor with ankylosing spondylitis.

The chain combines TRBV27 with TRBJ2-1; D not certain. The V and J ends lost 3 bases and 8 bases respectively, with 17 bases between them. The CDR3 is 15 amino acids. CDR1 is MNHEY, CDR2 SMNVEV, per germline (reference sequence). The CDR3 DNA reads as TGTGCCAGCAGTTTGCAAGGACCTCGAGTAGATGAGCAGTTCTTC. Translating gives CASSLQGPRVDEQFF.

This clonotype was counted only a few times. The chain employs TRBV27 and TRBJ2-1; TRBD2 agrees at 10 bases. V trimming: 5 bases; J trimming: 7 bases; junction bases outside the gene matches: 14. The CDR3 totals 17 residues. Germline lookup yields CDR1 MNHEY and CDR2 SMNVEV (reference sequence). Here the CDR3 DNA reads TGTGCCAGCAGTCCGGTGACAGGGGCTAGCGGGAGTAATGAGCAGTTCTTC. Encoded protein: CASSPVTGASGSNEQFF.

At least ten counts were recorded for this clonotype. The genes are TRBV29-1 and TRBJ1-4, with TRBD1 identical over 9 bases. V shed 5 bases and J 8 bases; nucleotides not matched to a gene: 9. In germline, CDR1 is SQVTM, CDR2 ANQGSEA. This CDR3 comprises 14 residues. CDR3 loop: CSVQKTGGKEKLFF. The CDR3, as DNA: TGCAGCGTTCAAAAGACAGGGGGGAAAGAAAAACTGTTTTTT.

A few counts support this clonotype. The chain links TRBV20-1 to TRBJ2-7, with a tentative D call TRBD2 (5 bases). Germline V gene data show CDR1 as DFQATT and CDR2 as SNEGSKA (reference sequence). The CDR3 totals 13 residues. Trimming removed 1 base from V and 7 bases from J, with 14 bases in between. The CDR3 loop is CSARAGRSGEQYV. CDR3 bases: TGCAGTGCTAGAGCAGGTCGGAGCGGAGAGCAGTACGTC.